This paragraph reports one T cell receptor beta chain. Its antigen is still unknown. The CDR3 length is 17 residues. The germline V gene encodes CDR1 SGHAT and CDR2 FQNNGV. V gave up 7 bases and J gave up 8 bases; unmatched junction bases: 14. A modified ARM-PCR protocol with three rounds of nested PCR amplified TCRbeta. A single record per CDR3 protein comes from TCRdb applying MiXCR to the multiplex PCR reads. The sample carries tens of thousands of distinct CDR3 sequences, over 60% recorded once. The data were taken from a study of tumor and adjacent non-tumor tissue in lung cancer. Study summary: There were 12 adenocarcinoma, a couple of squamous cell carcinoma and 1 small cell lung cancer cases. Overall study findings and caveats: Higher tumor TCR diversity was associated with shorter survival. Top 100 clones took a larger repertoire share in normal lung.

This sample's RNA came from whole unsorted tissue. This non-tumor lung sample came from over 3 cm beyond the tumor edge. The V gene is TRBV11-2, the J gene TRBJ2-1, with TRBD2 matching over 13 bases. This receptor was identified in a man between 65 and 85 years old with non-small cell lung cancer. Sequencing was performed on distant non-tumor lung tissue. CDR3 DNA sequence: TGTGCCAGCACCCCCCGGCTCGGGACTAGCGGGATGTATGAGCAGTTCTTC. This gives the protein CASTPRLGTSGMYEQFF. Supplemented by reference TRBV11-2 and TRBJ2-1, the full variable domain reads EAGVAQSPRYKIIEKRQSVAFWCNPISGHATLYWYQQILGQGPKLLIQFQNNGVVDDSQLPKDRFSAERLKGVDSTLKIQPAKLEDSAVYLCASTPRLGTSGMYEQFFGPGTRLTVL.